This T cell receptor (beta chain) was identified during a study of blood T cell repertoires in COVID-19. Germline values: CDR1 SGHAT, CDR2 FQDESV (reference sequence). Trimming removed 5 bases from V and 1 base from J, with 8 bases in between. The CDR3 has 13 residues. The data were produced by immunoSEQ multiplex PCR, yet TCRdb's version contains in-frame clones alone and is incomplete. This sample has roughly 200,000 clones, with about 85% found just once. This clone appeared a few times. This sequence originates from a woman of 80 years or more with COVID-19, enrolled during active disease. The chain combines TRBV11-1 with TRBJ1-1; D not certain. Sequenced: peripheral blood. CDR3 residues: CASSQTTNTEAFF. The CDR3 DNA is TGTGCCAGCAGCCAGACTACGAACACTGAAGCTTTCTTT. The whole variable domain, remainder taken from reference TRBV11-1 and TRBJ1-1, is EAEVAQSPRYKITEKSQAVAFWCDPISGHATLYWYRQILGQGPELLVQFQDESVVDDSQLPKDRFSAERLKGVDSTLKIQPAELGDSAMYLCASSQTTNTEAFFGQGTRLTVV.